One and the same sample provided the 6 T cell receptor beta chains below, sequenced in a study of blood T cells in healthy people across ages. Combining a sample-barcoded 5' primer with a J-beta primer mix, a second PCR ran for roughly 7 to 11 cycles. TCRdb processed the 5' RACE reads anew with MiXCR; each CDR3 protein has one entry. Of about 1.5 million distinct CDR3 sequences in the sample, under 55% are singletons; the top ten hold roughly 3.7%. The sample consisted of blood. Every receptor here comes from a woman under 30 in good health.

This clonotype was detected only once. The genes are TRBV20-1 and TRBJ1-4; D is uncertain. In germline, CDR1 is DFQATT, CDR2 SNEGSKA (reference sequence). V lost 3 bases and J lost 0, with 11 bases in between. This CDR3 has 15 amino acids. The CDR3 region has the DNA TGCAGTGCTAGTTGGCACACCCCAACTAATGAAAAACTGTTTTTT. Protein sequence: CSASWHTPTNEKLFF.

This clonotype has just a few counts. The CDR3 protein is CASSTPGTSYEQYF. DNA of the CDR3: TGTGCCAGCAGTACGCCCGGGACATCCTACGAGCAGTACTTC. The chain combines TRBV27 with TRBJ2-7; TRBD1 is a possible D gene (6 bases). Germline V gene lookup returns CDR1 MNHEY and CDR2 SMNVEV (reference sequence). This CDR3 is built from 14 residues. The V gene lost 5 bases and the J gene lost 1 base, with 12 bases spanning the gap.

The chain is built from TRBV6-2 or TRBV6-3 and TRBJ2-7; D tentatively reads TRBD1 or TRBD2 (5 bases each). Between the trimmed V and J ends, which lost 6 bases and 5 bases, there was a span of 14 bases. From germline, CDR1 is MNHEY and CDR2 SVGEGT. This CDR3 has 13 residues. The CDR3 region is CASREAGLDEQYF. CDR3 DNA: TGTGCCAGCAGGGAGGCAGGGCTTGACGAGCAGTACTTC.

The chain employs TRBV2 and TRBJ2-5; either TRBD1 or TRBD2 may fit D (6 bases each). Germline V CDR1 and CDR2: SNHLY, FYNNEI. Trimming left V 6 bases short and J 11 bases short, with 19 bases between. This CDR3 comprises 13 residues. The CDR3 region has the DNA TGTGCCAGCAGCTGGAAGGGGGGCGATGAGCAGTACTTC. Translation: CASSWKGGDEQYF.

The chain couples TRBV6-5 to TRBJ1-1; the D gene is possibly TRBD1 (6 bases). CDR3 length: 15 residues. V shed 0 bases and J shed 3 bases, with 11 bases lying between them. Germline loops: CDR1 MNHEY, CDR2 SVGAGI. The CDR3 spells CASSYSGTLDTEAFF. DNA of the CDR3: TGTGCCAGCAGTTACTCCGGGACATTGGACACTGAAGCTTTCTTT.

This chain uses TRBV13 with TRBJ2-2; perhaps TRBD2 as D (6 bases). The ends were cut back, 0 bases at V and 10 bases at J, with 15 bases in the middle. This CDR3 spans 15 amino acids. Germline loops: CDR1 PRHDT, CDR2 FYEKMQ (reference sequence). The DNA for the CDR3 is TGTGCCAGCAGCTTAGGGGAGGGCATCGTCTCGGAGCTGTTTTTT. Translating gives CASSLGEGIVSELFF.